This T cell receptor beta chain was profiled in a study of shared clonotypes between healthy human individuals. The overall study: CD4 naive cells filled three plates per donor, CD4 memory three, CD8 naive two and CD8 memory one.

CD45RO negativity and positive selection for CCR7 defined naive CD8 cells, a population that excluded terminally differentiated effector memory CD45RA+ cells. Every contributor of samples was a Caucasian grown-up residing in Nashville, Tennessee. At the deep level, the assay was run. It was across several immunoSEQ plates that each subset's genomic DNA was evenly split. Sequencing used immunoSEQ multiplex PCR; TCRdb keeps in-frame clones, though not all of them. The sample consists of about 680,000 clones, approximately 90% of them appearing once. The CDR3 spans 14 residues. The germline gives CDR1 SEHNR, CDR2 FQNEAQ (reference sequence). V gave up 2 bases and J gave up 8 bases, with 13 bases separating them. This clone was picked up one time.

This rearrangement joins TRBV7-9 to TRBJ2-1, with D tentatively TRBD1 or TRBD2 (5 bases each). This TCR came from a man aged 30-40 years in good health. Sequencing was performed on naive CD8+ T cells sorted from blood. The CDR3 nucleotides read TGTGCCAGCAGCTTACCCAACCGGGGCCATGAGCAGTTCTTC. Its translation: CASSLPNRGHEQFF.